Following are 27 T cell receptor beta chains from one sample sequenced in a study of human T cells and chemical hapten exposure. Documented time point: pre-sensitization, week 0. Treatment in this sample: therapeutic diphenylcyclopropenone sensitization with weekly scalp DPC. TCRdb called the RACE reads again in MiXCR, with one record for every CDR3 protein. The sample yields 380,000 or so distinct CDR3 sequences, approximately 5% seen once. The sequenced sample was whole blood, obtained in connection with sensitization to the hapten diphenylcyclopropenone (DPC). The receptors were gathered from a woman aged 18-30 years with alopecia areata. Some clones in this sample may be carry-over from other donors' samples.

This clonotype was observed a handful of times. This sequence joins TRBV6-5 and TRBJ1-1; D ambiguous. The ends were cut back, 5 bases at V and 2 bases at J, with 12 bases in the middle. CDR1 is MNHEY and CDR2 is SVGAGI in the germline V gene. There are 14 residues in the CDR3. The CDR3 nucleotides read TGTGCCAGCAGTGGCAACAAAGCTAACACTGAAGCTTTCTTT. Translation gives CASSGNKANTEAFF.

This clonotype was picked up many times. V gene TRBV7-9 combines with J gene TRBJ1-1; weak D call: TRBD1 (5 bases). The V end was cut by 5 bases, the J end by 3 bases, with 7 bases between. The CDR3 sequence is 12 residues long. CDR1 is SEHNR and CDR2 is FQNEAQ in the germline V gene (reference sequence). Here the CDR3 reads CASSPQDTEAFF. DNA for the CDR3: TGTGCCAGCAGCCCACAGGACACTGAAGCTTTCTTT.

This clonotype was picked up many times. The J gene is TRBJ2-1, the V gene TRBV2, with D possibly being TRBD2 (5 bases). CDR1 and CDR2 from the germline V gene are SNHLY and FYNNEI. The CDR3 has 13 amino acids. Trimming took off 11 bases at V and 0 bases at J, with 11 bases between the two ends. The CDR3 sequence: CAGGLASYNEQFF. DNA for the CDR3: TGTGCCGGAGGTCTAGCCTCCTACAATGAGCAGTTCTTC.

The genes are TRBV11-2 and TRBJ1-4; D gene ambiguous. Trimming stripped 3 bases from V and 6 bases from J, with 11 bases between. Germline V lookup: CDR1 SGHAT, CDR2 FQNNGV. CDR3 length equals 14 residues. CDR3 amino acids: CASSFKGPYEKLFF. CDR3 sequence (DNA): TGTGCCAGCAGCTTCAAGGGCCCATATGAAAAACTGTTTTTT. The whole variable domain, remainder taken from reference TRBV11-2 and TRBJ1-4, is EAGVAQSPRYKIIEKRQSVAFWCNPISGHATLYWYQQILGQGPKLLIQFQNNGVVDDSQLPKDRFSAERLKGVDSTLKIQPAKLEDSAVYLCASSFKGPYEKLFFGSGTQLSVL.

The rearrangement links TRBV3-1 to TRBJ2-5; D not resolved. CDR1 is LGHDT and CDR2 is YNNKEL in the germline V gene (reference sequence). The V gene lost 0 bases and the J gene lost 2 bases, with 10 bases spanning the gap. This CDR3 is 15 amino acids long. CDR3 amino acids: CASSQDARRQETQYF. CDR3 in DNA: TGTGCCAGCAGCCAAGATGCCAGGCGGCAAGAGACCCAGTACTTC.

This clonotype was detected only a few times. This rearrangement joins TRBV5-1 to TRBJ2-7; no reliable D call. This CDR3 contains 14 residues. Germline V lookup: CDR1 SGHRS, CDR2 YFSETQ. With 4 bases removed from V and 4 bases from J, the gap between germline ends came to 15 bases. The CDR3 nucleotides are TGCGCCAGCAGCGAGGACGCCAGCGTGTACGAGCAGTACTTC. Protein product: CASSEDASVYEQYF. Complete variable domain (other parts from reference TRBV5-1 and TRBJ2-7): KAGVTQTPRYLIKTRGQQVTLSCSPISGHRSVSWYQQTPGQGLQFLFEYFSETQRNKGNFPGRFSGRQFSNSRSEMNVSTLELGDSALYLCASSEDASVYEQYFGPGTRLTVT.

The table lists this clonotype with a few counts. The V and J genes are TRBV20-1 and TRBJ2-4; the D gene is possibly TRBD2 (6 bases). The germline V gene has CDR1 DFQATT and CDR2 SNEGSKA (reference sequence). V dropped 3 bases and J dropped 6 bases, with 18 bases sitting between them. The CDR3 has 15 amino acids. The CDR3 sequence: CSARDFGSQLNIQYF. Written as DNA, the CDR3 is TGCAGTGCTAGGGATTTCGGGAGCCAATTAAACATTCAGTACTTC.

CDR3 protein: CASSQDDSGGDTQYF. In DNA, the CDR3 is TGCGCCAGCAGCCAAGATGACTCCGGAGGGGATACGCAGTATTTT. The chain combines TRBV4-3 with TRBJ2-3, with D possibly matching TRBD2 (6 bases). Trimming pared 0 bases from V and 6 bases from J, leaving 13 bases between. Germline V gene lookup returns CDR1 LGHNA and CDR2 YSLEER. The CDR3 is 15 amino acids.

This sequence joins TRBV6-5 and TRBJ1-4; TRBD1 agrees at 12 bases. This CDR3 is built from 14 residues. Per germline, CDR1 MNHEY and CDR2 SVGAGI. The junction had 0 bases not matched to a gene; V was cut back by 4 bases and J by 6 bases. Here the CDR3 reads CASSWDRGHEKLFF. The DNA for the CDR3 is TGTGCCAGCAGTTGGGACAGGGGGCATGAAAAACTGTTTTTT.

The sample holds a few counts of this clonotype. The J gene is TRBJ1-1, the V gene TRBV11-3, with D perhaps TRBD1 (5 bases). The CDR3 consists of 16 residues. V was shortened by 4 bases and J by 4 bases, with 19 bases between the two germline ends. Germline CDR1 reads SGHNT; CDR2 reads YENEEA. Written as DNA, the CDR3 is TGTGCCAGCAGCTCCGGGGGGGAAGGAGTTGGCACTGAAGCTTTCTTT. It specifies CASSSGGEGVGTEAFF.

This clonotype has at least ten counts. The CDR3, as DNA: TGCGCCAGCAGCTTGGCCGGCGGGGGAGGCTATCAAGAGACCCAGTACTTC. It translates to CASSLAGGGGYQETQYF. This chain connects TRBV5-1 to TRBJ2-5, with 7 bases that match TRBD2. The CDR3 covers 17 residues. Germline V gives CDR1 SGHRS, CDR2 YFSETQ. V was clipped by 0 bases and J by 2 bases; unmatched bases: 10.

The rearrangement links TRBV19 to TRBJ2-1, with 7 bases fitting TRBD2. Germline CDR1 LNHDA, CDR2 SQIVND (reference sequence). J gave up 16 bases and V 4 bases, and 13 bases lay outside the gene matches. The CDR3 loop spans 13 amino acids. The CDR3 spells CASSSLGSSGAFF. Here the CDR3 DNA reads TGTGCCAGTAGTAGTTTAGGGTCCAGCGGGGCTTTCTTC.

This clonotype was counted at least ten times. The gene calls are TRBV7-8 and TRBJ1-6, with 7 bases fitting TRBD1. V shed 6 bases and J 4 bases; nucleotides not matched to a gene: 9. From germline, CDR1 is SGHVS and CDR2 FQNEAQ. The CDR3 sequence is 16 residues long. The CDR3 bases are TGTGCCAGCAGTCTAGAAGGGGGCCTTTATAATTCACCCCTCCACTTT. Amino acid sequence: CASSLEGGLYNSPLHF.

This clonotype has ten or more counts. The rearrangement uses TRBV5-5 and TRBJ2-3, with 11 bases matching TRBD2. J gave up 4 bases and V 1 base, and 8 bases lay outside the gene matches. CDR1 SGHKS and CDR2 YYEKEE come from the germline V gene (reference sequence). The CDR3 loop spans 17 amino acids. CDR3 bases: TGTGCCAGCAGCTTGTTCCCTCTAGCGGGGGGATCAGATACGCAGTATTTT. It encodes CASSLFPLAGGSDTQYF.

This clonotype was seen repeatedly, ten times or more. J is TRBJ1-1 and V is TRBV2; TRBD1 agrees at 8 bases. The ends lost 8 bases at V and 1 base at J; junction bases unmatched: 6. Germline CDR1 SNHLY, CDR2 FYNNEI. This CDR3 has 14 amino acids. The CDR3 loop reads CASRDRGGNTEAFF. The DNA of the CDR3 is TGTGCCAGCCGCGACAGGGGCGGGAACACTGAAGCTTTCTTT.

This clonotype was counted at least ten times. The rearrangement links TRBV27 to TRBJ1-4; 7 bases agree with TRBD1. The trim removed 1 base at V and 7 bases at J, leaving 9 bases unmatched. Germline lookup yields CDR1 MNHEY and CDR2 SMNVEV (reference sequence). The CDR3 is 16 amino acids. The CDR3 sequence is CASSLWAGTVPEKLFF. In DNA, the CDR3 is TGTGCCAGCAGTTTATGGGCTGGGACAGTCCCTGAAAAACTGTTTTTT.

Many counts were recorded for this clonotype. The chain is built from TRBV28 and TRBJ2-3, with D unclear. Trimming stripped 8 bases from V and 3 bases from J, with 12 bases between. Germline CDR1 is MDHEN and CDR2 is SYDVKM. This CDR3 is 13 amino acids long. In DNA, the CDR3 is TGTGCCAGCCTAGGGATGGGTACAGATACGCAGTATTTT. Its protein is CASLGMGTDTQYF.

V is TRBV21-1 and J is TRBJ1-1; TRBD1 is the table's D call and was not checked against the DNA. TRBV21-1 is a pseudogene. The CDR3 sequence is 18 residues long. The DNA of the CDR3 is TGTGCCAGCAGCACCATGCAACCGGGACAGAAGAGGGGGACTGAAGCTTTCTTT. Translating it yields CASSTMQPGQKRGTEAFF.

Comments on this clonotype: One junction end does not reproduce the germline sequence, and a read error may be involved. The J gene is TRBJ1-1, the V gene TRBV7-2, with D uncertain. The V gene's germline CDR1 is SGHTA and CDR2 FQGNSA. CDR3 length: 14 residues. CDR3 loop: CVSRSNTRATEAFF. CDR3 DNA: TGTGTCAGCAGATCAAACACCCGGGCCACTGAAGCTTTCTTT.

The J gene is TRBJ2-7, the V gene TRBV20-1, with a possible D match to TRBD2 (7 bases). The V end lost 6 bases, the J end lost 0 bases, and 15 bases lay between the germline ends. The CDR3 is 14 residues long. Germline-derived CDR1 and CDR2 are DFQATT and SNEGSKA (reference sequence). The CDR3 nucleotides are TGCAGTGCCATCGCCGGGGGGCGCTCCTACGAGCAGTACTTC. Protein sequence: CSAIAGGRSYEQYF.

This chain uses TRBV5-1 with TRBJ1-3; unclear D gene. Looked up from germline, CDR1 is SGHRS and CDR2 is YFSETQ. This CDR3 is built from 16 residues. The germline V and J ends were trimmed by 4 bases and 0 bases, with 14 bases remaining between them. CDR3 in DNA: TGCGCCAGCAGCCTACCAGGCAGTGCCTCTGGAAACACCATATATTTT. It specifies CASSLPGSASGNTIYF.

This clonotype was counted at least ten times. J is TRBJ1-4 and V is TRBV4-3, with 12 bases identical to TRBD1. The CDR3 runs to 19 residues. Germline CDR1 and CDR2: LGHNA and YSLEER. Losses at the gene ends were 1 base for V and 7 bases for J; bases not matched to a gene: 13. CDR3: CASSQGVPGQGAMSEKLFF. DNA of the CDR3: TGCGCCAGCAGCCAAGGAGTCCCGGGACAGGGGGCGATGTCTGAAAAACTGTTTTTT.

This chain links TRBV5-1 with TRBJ2-6, with no clear D. V was shortened by 0 bases and J by 4 bases, with 5 bases between the two germline ends. CDR3 length: 14 residues. Germline lookup yields CDR1 SGHRS and CDR2 YFSETQ. CDR3 sequence reads: CASSLGRGANVLTF. CDR3 nucleotide sequence: TGCGCCAGCAGCTTGGGCCGGGGGGCCAACGTCCTGACTTTC.

In its sample, this clonotype was seen a few times. This sequence joins TRBV7-2 and TRBJ2-4; D remains unclear. The CDR3 has 15 amino acids. Germline CDR1 SGHTA, CDR2 FQGNSA. Between the trimmed V and J ends, which lost 5 bases and 6 bases, there was a span of 17 bases. CDR3: CASSHPPSGRNIQYF. The CDR3 bases are TGTGCCAGCAGCCACCCCCCCTCGGGCAGAAACATTCAGTACTTC.

This clonotype was recorded many times. This chain joins TRBV4-2 and TRBJ1-4; D may be TRBD1 (6 bases). This CDR3 is 18 amino acids long. Germline assignment: CDR1 LGHNA and CDR2 YNFKEQ. Trimming pared 4 bases from V and 3 bases from J, leaving 21 bases between. Here the CDR3 DNA reads TGTGCCAGCAGCCCTGTACAGGGTTTGGGTCCCGCTAATGAAAAACTGTTTTTT. Amino acids: CASSPVQGLGPANEKLFF.

The CDR3 bases are TGTGCCAGCAGTGAAAGTGTGCGTCAGGGGGCGCGTGGCTACACCTTC. This codes for CASSESVRQGARGYTF. The chain is built from TRBV6-1 and TRBJ1-2; the match to TRBD1 covers 8 bases. J gave up 7 bases and V 2 bases, and 12 bases lay outside the gene matches. CDR1 is MNHNS, CDR2 SASEGT, per germline. The CDR3 extends over 16 amino acids.

There are a few counts of this clonotype. The chain joins TRBV6-5 to TRBJ1-1; no clear D. Germline CDR1 MNHEY, CDR2 SVGAGI. The CDR3 runs to 18 residues. Trimming stripped 1 base from V and 1 base from J, with 19 bases between. CDR3 nucleotides: TGTGCCAGCAGTTACTACGGTTACGGAGCCGTAAGGAACACTGAAGCTTTCTTT. It codes for CASSYYGYGAVRNTEAFF.